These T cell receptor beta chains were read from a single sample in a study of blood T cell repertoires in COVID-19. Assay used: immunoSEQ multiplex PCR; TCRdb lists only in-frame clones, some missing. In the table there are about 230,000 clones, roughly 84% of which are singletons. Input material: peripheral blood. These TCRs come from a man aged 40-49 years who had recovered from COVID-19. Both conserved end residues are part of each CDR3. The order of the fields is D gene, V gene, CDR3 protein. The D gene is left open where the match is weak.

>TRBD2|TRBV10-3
CAISEVAGLTGELFF
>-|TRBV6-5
CATRGQSTSYNEQFF
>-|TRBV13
CASSSATNEKLFF
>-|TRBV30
CAWSGTLETQYF
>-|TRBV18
CASSPYGRGSGNTIYF
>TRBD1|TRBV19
CASNSGGTYEQYF
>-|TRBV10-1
CASSDGTSRTDTQYF
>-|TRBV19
CASSIDLRRPKDF
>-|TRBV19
CASSIRQTNTGELFF
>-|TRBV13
CASSLVHYEQYF
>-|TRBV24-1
CATSDQGKTDTQYF
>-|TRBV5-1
CASSFPSISGSGANVLTF
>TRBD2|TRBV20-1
CSASGELAGTGELFF
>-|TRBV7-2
CASSHGDRLNYGYTF
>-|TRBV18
CASSLGQRPRTGELFF
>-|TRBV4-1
CASSQETSGGEGSPLHF
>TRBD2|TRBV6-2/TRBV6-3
CASSRTSGRSNEQFF
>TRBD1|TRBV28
CASTTTRGTGGLYGYTF
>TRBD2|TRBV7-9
CASSYVAGDEQFF
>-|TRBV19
CASSNNGDSNQPQHF
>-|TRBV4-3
CASSHSGDTGELFF
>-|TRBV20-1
CSARDNYEQYF
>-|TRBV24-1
CATSDPGQSTDTQYF
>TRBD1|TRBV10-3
CAIRPGQGDTDTQYF
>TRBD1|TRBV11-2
CASSLDRATYEQYF
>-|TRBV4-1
CASSALGGEKLFF
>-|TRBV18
CASSPGSSYNSPLHF
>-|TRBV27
CASSPGTFTYEQYF
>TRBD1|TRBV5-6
CASSGRTGALWRQYF
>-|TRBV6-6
CASSYSSGLDGYTF
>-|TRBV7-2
CASSVEQASNSPLHF
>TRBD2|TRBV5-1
CASSPTGGGTTDTQYF
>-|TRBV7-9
CASTRGDGSTDTQYF
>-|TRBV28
CASTLGVGTGELFF
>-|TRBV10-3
CAISESRVDTQYF
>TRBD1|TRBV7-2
CASRPGTGLEDEQFF
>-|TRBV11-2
CASSLDDPVNRYNEQFF
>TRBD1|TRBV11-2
CASSGQVKEQYF
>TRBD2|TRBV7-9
CASSLELQAGGSNNEQFF
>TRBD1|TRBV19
CASSHLDRDYEQYF
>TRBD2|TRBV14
CASSQLLAGSGELFF
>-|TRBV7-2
CASSYVRQRGRNYGYTF
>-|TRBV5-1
CASSLDGLYGYTF
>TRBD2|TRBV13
CASSRTSGGPPYF
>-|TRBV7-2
CASSPTSSSYNEQFF
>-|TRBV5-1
CASSLSGSYNEQFF
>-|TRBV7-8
CASSLSLRYTDTQYF
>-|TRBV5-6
CASSLGPGYEQYF
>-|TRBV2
CASKGRMPETQYF
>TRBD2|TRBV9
CASSVDGGGSREQYF
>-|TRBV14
CASSQASRVIFRNEQFF